This T cell receptor (beta chain) came from a study of beta chain features in type 1 diabetes. Looking at the study overall: Across all samples, roughly 99 million sorted cells were examined. Study-wide results and limits: All four CD4+ subsets from Type 1 diabetes patients carried moderately but significantly shorter TCRB CDR3s. When cDNA is sequenced, cells with high TCR expression could be over-represented.

cDNA synthesis used the whole RNA isolate, giving expressed TCRB sequences. The table came from immunoSEQ multiplex PCR; TCRdb's copy has only in-frame clones and leaves some out. The sample yields roughly 220,000 clones, 15% to 20% seen once. This clone turned up a few times. The target antigen is unknown. Germline CDR1 is SQVTM and CDR2 is ANQGSEA. V lost 7 bases and J lost 0; bases outside the gene matches: 6. The CDR3 runs 14 residues. The specimen sequenced was naive CD4+ T cells from blood. The source of this sequence is a young man with type 1 diabetes. The chain links TRBV29-1 to TRBJ2-3; 8 bases align to TRBD2. As DNA, the CDR3 is TGCAGCGGTCGACTAGCGCTTAGCACAGATACGCAGTATTTT. Translation: CSGRLALSTDTQYF.